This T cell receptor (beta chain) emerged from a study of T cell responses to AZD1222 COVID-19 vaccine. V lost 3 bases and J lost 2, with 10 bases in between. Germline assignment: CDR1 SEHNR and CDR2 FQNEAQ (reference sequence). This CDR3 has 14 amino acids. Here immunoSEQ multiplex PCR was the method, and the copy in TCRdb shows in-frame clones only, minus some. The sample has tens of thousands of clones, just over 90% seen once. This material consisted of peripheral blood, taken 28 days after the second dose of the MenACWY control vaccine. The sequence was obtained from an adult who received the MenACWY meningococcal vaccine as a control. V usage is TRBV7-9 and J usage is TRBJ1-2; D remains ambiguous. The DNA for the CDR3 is TGTGCCAGCAGCTTTGGGGAAATAAACTATGGCTACACCTTC. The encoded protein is CASSFGEINYGYTF.